Shown below are 28 T cell receptor beta chains from a single sample sequenced in a study of graft-versus-host responses after intestinal transplantation. Generated by immunoSEQ multiplex PCR, the TCRdb table keeps only in-frame clones and is missing some. The table lists 15,000 to 20,000 clones, roughly a third of them singletons. Source: alloreactive CD4+ T cells from a mixed lymphocyte reaction culture, taken before transplantation. Subset here: CFSE-low proliferating T cells sorted from roughly six-day pre-transplant mixed lymphocyte reaction (GvH or HvG direction). The receptors here all came from a human patient who was an organ donor for intestinal transplantation.

V gene TRBV7-6 combines with J gene TRBJ1-3; D is unresolved. This CDR3 has 16 residues. The germline CDR1 and CDR2 sequences are SGHVS and FNYEAQ. V lost 1 base, J lost 2 bases, and 12 bases lay in between. The CDR3 DNA reads TGTGCCAGCAGCTTAGGGGTTCGTCGGGCTGGAAACACCATATATTTT. This gives the protein CASSLGVRRAGNTIYF.

By its share, this clone is medium-sized (0.01 to 0.1%). This sequence joins TRBV27 and TRBJ2-5, with 9 positions matching TRBD1. V lost 1 base to trimming and J lost 4 bases; unmatched junction nucleotides: 4. Germline V gives CDR1 MNHEY, CDR2 SMNVEV (reference sequence). The CDR3 is 15 residues long. The CDR3 region is CASSLWGQGGETQYF. Here the CDR3 DNA reads TGTGCCAGCAGTTTATGGGGACAGGGAGGAGAGACCCAGTACTTC.

This clone was counted only a few times. The chain links TRBV2 to TRBJ2-3, with a weak D call TRBD1 (5 bases). The CDR3 sequence is 14 residues long. Germline CDR1 SNHLY, CDR2 FYNNEI. Trimming stripped 3 bases from V and 4 bases from J, with 11 bases between. The DNA for the CDR3 is TGTGCCAGCAGTGACCGGACAAATGCAGATACGCAGTATTTT. Amino acids: CASSDRTNADTQYF.

The sample holds one count of this clone. This sequence joins TRBV19 and TRBJ2-2; D is perhaps TRBD2 (5 bases). Germline CDR1 LNHDA, CDR2 SQIVND (reference sequence). This CDR3 has 13 amino acids. V gave up 8 bases and J gave up 6 bases, with 13 bases separating them. CDR3 sequence (DNA): TGTGCCAGTGGAAGCGGAGTGGCCGGGGAGCTGTTTTTT. Encoded protein: CASGSGVAGELFF.

The gene calls are TRBV15 and TRBJ1-2; 9 nucleotides match TRBD1. Germline V gene lookup returns CDR1 LNHNV and CDR2 YYDKDF (reference sequence). The V and J ends lost 8 bases and 6 bases, in that order; junction bases with no gene match: 4. The CDR3 has 12 residues. DNA of the CDR3: TGTGCCACCGCGGACAGGGGAGATGGCTACACCTTC. It specifies CATADRGDGYTF. The full variable domain, in which reference TRBV15 and TRBJ1-2 provide the parts outside the CDR3, is DAMVIQNPRYQVTQFGKPVTLSCSQTLNHNVMYWYQQKSSQAPKLLFHYYDKDFNNEADTPDNFQSRRPNTSFCFLDIRSPGLGDTAMYLCATADRGDGYTFGSGTRLTVV.

The chain joins TRBV5-6 to TRBJ2-1; TRBD1 matches 7 bases. CDR1 SGHDT and CDR2 YYEEEE come from the germline V gene. V was clipped by 1 base and J by 5 bases; unmatched bases: 6. This CDR3 region has 15 residues. Here the CDR3 reads CASSLFRGFHNEQFF. The DNA for the CDR3 is TGTGCCAGCAGCTTGTTCAGGGGGTTCCACAATGAGCAGTTCTTC.

The J gene is TRBJ2-5, the V gene TRBV11-2; tentatively, D is TRBD2 (5 bases). In germline, CDR1 is SGHAT, CDR2 FQNNGV. V dropped 1 base and J dropped 1 base, with 7 bases sitting between them. The CDR3 consists of 14 residues. The CDR3: CASSLAGLQETQYF. In nucleotides, the CDR3 is TGTGCCAGCAGCTTAGCAGGACTCCAAGAGACCCAGTACTTC.

This clone was detected only a few times. The chain employs TRBV1 and TRBJ1-2; the table names TRBD1, a call not compared with the DNA. TRBV1 is a listed pseudogene. The CDR3 length is 14 residues. CDR3 in amino acids: CTSSQEPRGPGYTF. The CDR3 nucleotides are TGCACCAGCAGCCAAGAACCCAGGGGCCCCGGCTACACCTTC.

V and J are TRBV11-2 and TRBJ1-5; a weak D match, TRBD1 (6 bases). Trimming left V 4 bases short and J 5 bases short, with 12 bases between. This CDR3 is 14 amino acids long. Germline loops: CDR1 SGHAT, CDR2 FQNNGV. Here the CDR3 reads CASSSGARDQPQHF. CDR3 nucleotides: TGTGCCAGCAGCTCAGGGGCGCGGGATCAGCCCCAGCATTTT.

The gene calls are TRBV7-9 and TRBJ1-1; TRBD1 agrees at 8 bases. This CDR3 is 16 amino acids long. V shed 2 bases, J shed 7 bases, and the junction held 12 bases outside the gene matches. The germline CDR1 and CDR2 sequences are SEHNR and FQNEAQ (reference sequence). CDR3 sequence reads: CASSLKGRTGSVEAFF. For the CDR3, the DNA is TGTGCCAGCAGCTTAAAAGGTCGGACAGGGTCGGTTGAAGCTTTCTTT.

There are a few counts of this clone. This chain uses TRBV9 with TRBJ1-3; no definite D call. Germline V CDR1 and CDR2: SGDLS, YYNGEE. The CDR3 loop spans 14 amino acids. V was cut by 0 bases and J by 1 base, with 5 bases left in between. The CDR3 DNA sequence: TGTGCCAGCAGCGTAGCTCAGTCTGGAAACACCATATATTTT. Amino acids: CASSVAQSGNTIYF.

J is TRBJ1-4 and V is TRBV6-5; a weak D match, TRBD1 (5 bases). The CDR3 extends over 15 amino acids. Trimming cost V 2 bases and J 7 bases, with 14 bases left between them. Germline lookup yields CDR1 MNHEY and CDR2 SVGAGI. The CDR3 bases are TGTGCCAGCAGTTACGGCCCGGGGGTCGGTGAAAAACTGTTTTTT. Residues: CASSYGPGVGEKLFF.

This clone was seen once. The chain couples TRBV5-5 to TRBJ1-1; possible D gene TRBD1, 5 bases. V lost 6 bases, J lost 1 base, and 16 bases lay in between. The germline gives CDR1 SGHKS, CDR2 YYEKEE (reference sequence). This CDR3 comprises 15 residues. CDR3: CASNPRAGTNTEAFF. CDR3 nucleotides: TGTGCCAGCAACCCTCGAGCAGGGACGAACACTGAAGCTTTCTTT. Supplemented by reference TRBV5-5 and TRBJ1-1, the full variable domain reads DAGVTQSPTHLIKTRGQQVTLRCSPISGHKSVSWYQQVLGQGPQFIFQYYEKEERGRGNFPDRFSARQFPNYSSELNVNALLLGDSALYLCASNPRAGTNTEAFFGQGTRLTVV.

V gene TRBV21-1 combines with J gene TRBJ1-4; TRBD1 was called by the table and not checked on the DNA. TRBV21-1 counts as a pseudogene. CDR3 length equals 15 residues. The CDR3 loop is CASSKGTGGNEKLFF. DNA for the CDR3: TGTGCCAGCAGCAAAGGGACAGGGGGCAATGAAAAACTGTTTTTT.

V is TRBV5-5 and J is TRBJ2-3; possibly TRBD1 or TRBD2 for D (5 bases each). V was clipped by 0 bases and J by 2 bases, with 7 bases between them. Germline assignment: CDR1 SGHKS and CDR2 YYEKEE (reference sequence). The length of the CDR3 is 14 residues. CDR3 sequence (DNA): TGTGCCAGCAGCTTGGTAGGGACCACAGATACGCAGTATTTT. Its translation: CASSLVGTTDTQYF.

The V and J genes are TRBV28 and TRBJ1-1; 11 bases match TRBD1. V trimming: 5 bases; J trimming: 5 bases; junction bases outside the gene matches: 7. The CDR3 loop spans 15 amino acids. Per germline, CDR1 MDHEN and CDR2 SYDVKM. Written as DNA, the CDR3 is TGTGCCAGCAGTGCTTCCGGACAGGGGGCTACTGAAGCTTTCTTT. Amino acid sequence: CASSASGQGATEAFF. Filled out from reference TRBV28 and TRBJ1-1, the complete variable domain reads DVKVTQSSRYLVKRTGEKVFLECVQDMDHENMFWYRQDPGLGLRLIYFSYDVKMKEKGDIPEGYSVSREKKERFSLILESASTNQTSMYLCASSASGQGATEAFFGQGTRLTVV.

This clone showed up just a few times. The V gene is TRBV7-9, the J gene TRBJ2-4; a possible D gene is TRBD1 (8 bases). V shed 5 bases and J shed 9 bases, with 17 bases lying between them. There are 14 residues in the CDR3. From germline, CDR1 is SEHNR and CDR2 FQNEAQ (reference sequence). This chain's CDR3 is CASSATGERGIQYF. CDR3 sequence (DNA): TGTGCCAGCAGCGCGACAGGGGAGCGGGGCATTCAGTACTTC.

The rearrangement links TRBV10-3 to TRBJ1-1; D gene uncertain. There are 15 residues in the CDR3. V lost 1 base and J 0 bases, leaving 9 bases between the germline ends. Germline CDR1 reads ENHRY; CDR2 reads SYGVKD. The CDR3 region has the DNA TGTGCCATCAGTGAGTATGTAAGCATGAACACTGAAGCTTTCTTT. Protein product: CAISEYVSMNTEAFF.

This clone was observed a single time. The genes are TRBV12-5 and TRBJ2-1; 9 nucleotides line up with TRBD2. Germline V gives CDR1 LGHNT, CDR2 FRNRAP. The CDR3 has 17 residues. V gave up 5 bases and J gave up 0 bases; unmatched junction bases: 8. CDR3 region: CASGRIAGALSYNEQFF. DNA for the CDR3: TGTGCTAGTGGTCGCATAGCGGGAGCACTCTCCTACAATGAGCAGTTCTTC.

This sequence joins TRBV4-2 and TRBJ2-3; D is unresolved. The CDR3 runs 14 residues. The germline V gene has CDR1 LGHNA and CDR2 YNFKEQ. The ends were cut back, 6 bases at V and 0 bases at J, with 10 bases in the middle. Here the CDR3 DNA reads TGTGCCAGCAGTCAGGACGGGAGCACAGATACGCAGTATTTT. Its protein is CASSQDGSTDTQYF.

This chain uses TRBV28 with TRBJ1-5, with unresolved D. The CDR3 consists of 14 residues. V gave up 2 bases and J gave up 10 bases, with 15 bases separating them. The germline V gene has CDR1 MDHEN and CDR2 SYDVKM. The CDR3 DNA is TGTGCCAGCAGTTTAAGTTTGGGCCTTAGTCCCCAGCATTTT. This gives the protein CASSLSLGLSPQHF.

V and J are TRBV6-1 and TRBJ1-2, with TRBD1 identical over 8 bases. Germline values: CDR1 MNHNS, CDR2 SASEGT. The CDR3 covers 15 residues. V lost 5 bases to trimming and J lost 4 bases; unmatched junction nucleotides: 9. The CDR3, as DNA: TGTGCCAGCAGTACCCAGGGGGCGGCGTTCTATGGCTACACCTTC. Protein product: CASSTQGAAFYGYTF.

By sample share, this clone is medium-sized. The V call is TRBV10-3, the J call TRBJ2-7; D gene ambiguous. The V gene's germline CDR1 is ENHRY and CDR2 SYGVKD. The V end lost 3 bases, the J end lost 1 base, and 13 bases lay between the germline ends. The CDR3 length is 15 residues. CDR3 sequence reads: CAISEFAQVSYEQYF. CDR3 DNA: TGTGCCATCAGTGAATTTGCTCAGGTATCCTACGAGCAGTACTTC.

This clone was seen more than once but under ten times. The CDR3 DNA is TGTGCCAGCAGCTCCCCGGGACTAGCGGGACGAGAGACCCAGTACTTC. Translated: CASSSPGLAGRETQYF. The chain employs TRBV7-6 and TRBJ2-5; TRBD2 matches at 13 bases. Germline lookup yields CDR1 SGHVS and CDR2 FNYEAQ. CDR3 length: 16 residues. V was clipped by 4 bases and J by 4 bases; unmatched bases: 6.

In its sample, this clone was seen a few times. The chain joins TRBV11-3 to TRBJ1-2, with D unresolved. The V gene lost 1 base and the J gene lost 3 bases, with 6 bases spanning the gap. CDR1 and CDR2 (germline): SGHNT, YENEEA. This CDR3 contains 13 residues. The CDR3 bases are TGTGCCAGCAGCTTAGCGCCACACTATGGCTACACCTTC. Translating gives CASSLAPHYGYTF.

V is TRBV4-3 and J is TRBJ1-2; D is perhaps TRBD1 (5 bases). V lost 6 bases to trimming and J lost 5 bases, with 19 bases between them. The germline V gene has CDR1 LGHNA and CDR2 YSLEER. The CDR3 spans 15 residues. The chain's CDR3 is CASSPSRLRGYGYTF. The CDR3 nucleotides are TGCGCCAGCAGTCCCTCAAGGTTGAGGGGATATGGCTACACCTTC.

In this sample, this clone turned up a few times. The rearrangement links TRBV5-8 to TRBJ1-2; 7 bases fit TRBD1. This CDR3 contains 12 residues. Germline CDR1 reads SGHTS; CDR2 reads YDEGEE. Germline trimming cut 4 bases from V and 5 bases from J; bases unmatched to any gene: 2. CDR3 residues: CASSRDSYGYTF. The DNA for the CDR3 is TGTGCCAGCAGCCGGGACAGTTATGGCTACACCTTC.

This clone was counted a few times. The chain recombines TRBV6-6 with TRBJ2-1; 9 positions match TRBD1. CDR1 and CDR2 from the germline V gene are MNHNY and SVGAGI (reference sequence). V lost 8 bases to trimming and J lost 9 bases; unmatched junction nucleotides: 8. This CDR3 comprises 13 residues. The CDR3 nucleotides are TGTGCCAGCGGGGCGGACAGGGGAGCTGAGCAGTTCTTC. It encodes CASGADRGAEQFF.